A single sample gave rise to the 21 T cell receptor beta chains below, sequenced in a study of blood T cell repertoires in COVID-19 (dated by TCRdb to 2019 to 2021). The library was obtained by the immunoSEQ multiplex PCR assay. TCRdb re-hosts the immuneACCESS table, in-frame sequences only. Its copies lack some clones; in the studies checked, an unresolved V gene accounts for under half of them, and the cause for the rest is not known. For this sample the table gives about 140,000 clones, of which approximately 88% were detected only once. Of the sample, 1.5% to 2% is held by the ten largest clones. Sequencing was carried out using peripheral blood. The source of these receptors is a woman in her forties or fifties with acute or convalescent COVID-19.

The J gene is TRBJ1-5, the V gene TRBV5-5; D gene unclear. Germline V CDR1 and CDR2: SGHKS, YYEKEE (reference sequence). Trimming shortened V by 1 base and J by 2 bases, and 10 bases separated the two germline ends. This CDR3 is 15 amino acids long. CDR3 residues: CASSLSEAGNQPQHF. The CDR3 DNA sequence: TGTGCCAGCAGCTTGTCGGAGGCGGGCAATCAGCCCCAGCATTTT.

The CDR3 reads CASSPGTGELYHGYTF. Here the CDR3 DNA reads TGCGCCAGCAGCCCCGGGACAGGTGAATTGTACCATGGCTACACCTTC. The chain recombines TRBV5-1 with TRBJ1-2; 8 bases line up with TRBD1. The CDR3 loop spans 16 amino acids. CDR1 and CDR2 from the germline V gene are SGHRS and YFSETQ. Germline trimming cut 4 bases from V and 6 bases from J; bases unmatched to any gene: 14.

The chain couples TRBV12-3 or TRBV12-4 to TRBJ1-2, with no clear D. The V end lost 3 bases, the J end lost 0 bases, and 5 bases lay between the germline ends. The CDR3 is 13 residues long. DNA for the CDR3: TGTGCCAGCAGTTTTGAGACTAACTATGGCTACACCTTC. Its protein product is CASSFETNYGYTF.

This clone was detected only a few times. This chain links TRBV27 with TRBJ1-5; D gene uncertain. CDR1 and CDR2 from the germline V gene are MNHEY and SMNVEV (reference sequence). V was shortened by 5 bases and J by 0 bases, with 8 bases between the two germline ends. This CDR3 comprises 14 residues. The CDR3 region is CASSKTHSNQPQHF. As DNA, the CDR3 is TGTGCCAGCAGTAAAACTCATAGCAATCAGCCCCAGCATTTT.

This chain joins TRBV11-2 and TRBJ1-2, with D possibly matching TRBD1 (5 bases). Germline V gives CDR1 SGHAT, CDR2 FQNNGV. Trimming pared 6 bases from V and 8 bases from J, leaving 16 bases between. The CDR3 sequence is 13 residues long. This CDR3 reads CASRGGRADGYTF. In DNA form, the CDR3 reads TGTGCCAGCAGGGGGGGTCGGGCAGACGGCTACACCTTC.

The chain couples TRBV7-9 to TRBJ2-5; 7 nucleotides match TRBD1. Germline CDR1 and CDR2: SEHNR and FQNEAQ (reference sequence). The CDR3 is 13 residues long. V shed 5 bases and J 5 bases; nucleotides not matched to a gene: 5. The CDR3 nucleotides are TGTGCCAGCAGCCCCGGACAGGCTGAGACCCAGTACTTC. Its protein is CASSPGQAETQYF.

The rearrangement uses TRBV19 and TRBJ2-2; 7 bases are a match to TRBD2. J gave up 3 bases and V 3 bases, and 1 base lay outside the gene matches. The CDR3 sequence is 14 residues long. Germline V gene sequence: CDR1 LNHDA, CDR2 SQIVND (reference sequence). The CDR3 nucleotides are TGTGCCAGTAGTATCGGGGGGTACACCGGGGAGCTGTTTTTT. The encoded protein is CASSIGGYTGELFF.

This chain joins TRBV6-2 or TRBV6-3 and TRBJ2-1, with 10 bases matching TRBD1. V was pared by 2 bases and J by 5 bases, with 9 bases of the junction left unmatched. Per the germline V gene, CDR1 is MNHEY and CDR2 is SVGEGT. This CDR3 has 17 amino acids. The CDR3 spells CASSYPGRDRGNNEQFF. The CDR3 DNA sequence: TGTGCCAGCAGTTACCCGGGGCGGGACAGGGGCAACAATGAGCAGTTCTTC.

The sample holds one count of this clone. The chain couples TRBV5-1 to TRBJ1-1; tentative D call: TRBD1 (6 bases). Germline V gene sequence: CDR1 SGHRS, CDR2 YFSETQ. This CDR3 has 14 residues. V shed 4 bases and J shed 4 bases, with 14 bases lying between them. The CDR3 here is CASSTTGTGTEAFF. The CDR3 DNA sequence: TGCGCCAGCAGCACAACAGGGACGGGCACTGAAGCTTTCTTT.

The V gene is TRBV5-1, the J gene TRBJ2-5, with 12 bases identical to TRBD2. This CDR3 has 15 amino acids. Unmatched junction bases numbered 4, after V lost 4 bases and J lost 3 bases. CDR1 is SGHRS and CDR2 is YFSETQ in the germline V gene. For the CDR3, the DNA is TGCGCCAGCAGCCTGAGACTAGCGGGGGAAGAGACCCAGTACTTC. Translating gives CASSLRLAGEETQYF.

About this clone: Different DNA sequences within this sample yield the same CDR3. This chain links TRBV12-3 or TRBV12-4 with TRBJ2-5, with a possible D match to TRBD1 (6 bases). This CDR3 has 13 amino acids. V was pared by 3 bases and J by 5 bases, with 10 bases between. CDR3 sequence: CASSFGQGETQYF. The CDR3 region has the DNA TGTGCCAGCAGTTTTGGGCAGGGGGAGACCCAGTACTTC.

The chain has TRBV6-5 and TRBJ2-2, with D maybe TRBD2 (5 bases). The CDR3 has 15 residues. CDR1 and CDR2 from the germline V gene are MNHEY and SVGAGI. V dropped 6 bases and J dropped 2 bases, with 13 bases sitting between them. CDR3 sequence: CASRPAGLNTGELFF. The DNA of the CDR3 is TGTGCCAGCAGACCTGCTGGACTCAACACCGGGGAGCTGTTTTTT.

The V call is TRBV7-9, the J call TRBJ2-1; the match to TRBD2 covers 7 bases. V shed 2 bases and J 5 bases; nucleotides not matched to a gene: 3. The CDR3 consists of 14 residues. CDR1 SEHNR and CDR2 FQNEAQ come from the germline V gene (reference sequence). CDR3 in DNA: TGTGCCAGCAGCTTACTCGGGACTAACAATGAGCAGTTCTTC. Translation gives CASSLLGTNNEQFF.

V gene TRBV4-2 combines with J gene TRBJ2-3; a possible D gene is TRBD2 (5 bases). This CDR3 region has 14 residues. V was shortened by 4 bases and J by 4 bases, with 12 bases between the two germline ends. Germline-derived CDR1 and CDR2 are LGHNA and YNFKEQ. CDR3: CASSLRLSPDTQYF. The CDR3 region has the DNA TGTGCCAGCAGCCTGCGACTAAGCCCAGATACGCAGTATTTT.

The chain is built from TRBV24-1 and TRBJ2-2; 7 positions agree with TRBD2. The J segment lost 5 bases and the V segment lost 9 bases, leaving 11 bases of the junction unmatched. From germline, CDR1 is KGHDR and CDR2 SFDVKD. The CDR3 covers 15 residues. The CDR3 sequence: CATSVASGFTGELFF. CDR3 bases: TGTGCCACCTCCGTGGCTAGCGGTTTTACCGGGGAGCTGTTTTTT.

The chain is built from TRBV20-1 and TRBJ1-5, with D tentatively TRBD1 (6 bases). In germline, CDR1 is DFQATT, CDR2 SNEGSKA (reference sequence). This CDR3 region has 17 residues. The V and J ends lost 3 bases and 6 bases respectively, with 24 bases between them. CDR3 in DNA: TGCAGTGCTAGTAGAGGCACTTTAGGGGGGGCAGGTCAGCCCCAGCATTTT. Translating gives CSASRGTLGGAGQPQHF.

The chain combines TRBV29-1 with TRBJ1-1, with D tentatively TRBD1 (6 bases). Germline-derived CDR1 and CDR2 are SQVTM and ANQGSEA. Between the trimmed V and J ends, which lost 1 base and 3 bases, there was a span of 15 bases. The CDR3 consists of 15 residues. CDR3 sequence reads: CSVEGSSGEHTEAFF. The CDR3 DNA follows: TGCAGCGTTGAAGGGTCGTCAGGGGAGCACACTGAAGCTTTCTTT.

The chain carries TRBV7-2 and TRBJ2-3; D is uncertain. This CDR3 is built from 16 residues. Germline loops: CDR1 SGHTA, CDR2 FQGNSA. V lost 5 bases to trimming and J lost 3 bases, with 18 bases between them. The CDR3 coding sequence is TGTGCCAGCAGCCCAATTTCCGCGCCCAAAACAGATACGCAGTATTTT. It encodes CASSPISAPKTDTQYF.

This clone appeared once. CDR3 loop: CASSIGGTSGGRETQYF. In DNA, the CDR3 is TGTGCCAGTAGTATAGGGGGCACTAGCGGGGGGAGAGAGACCCAGTACTTC. The V gene is TRBV19, the J gene TRBJ2-5; the match to TRBD2 covers 12 bases. The junction had 7 bases not matched to a gene; V was cut back by 1 base and J by 4 bases. Germline loops: CDR1 LNHDA, CDR2 SQIVND (reference sequence). There are 17 residues in the CDR3.

J is TRBJ2-1 and V is TRBV15, with 8 positions matching TRBD1. Germline assignment: CDR1 LNHNV and CDR2 YYDKDF (reference sequence). The ends lost 5 bases at V and 4 bases at J; junction bases unmatched: 4. The CDR3 is 14 amino acids. DNA of the CDR3: TGTGCCACCAGCGGCGACAGGGGATACAATGAGCAGTTCTTC. It is translated as CATSGDRGYNEQFF. The full variable domain, rest sourced from reference TRBV15 and TRBJ2-1, is DAMVIQNPRYQVTQFGKPVTLSCSQTLNHNVMYWYQQKSSQAPKLLFHYYDKDFNNEADTPDNFQSRRPNTSFCFLDIRSPGLGDTAMYLCATSGDRGYNEQFFGPGTRLTVL.

This clone appeared a single time. The J gene is TRBJ1-4, the V gene TRBV10-3; 9 bases line up with TRBD1. CDR1 ENHRY and CDR2 SYGVKD come from the germline V gene. CDR3 length: 16 residues. V gave up 4 bases and J gave up 7 bases; unmatched junction bases: 10. CDR3 residues: CAISGLPGQGGEKLFF. The CDR3 coding sequence is TGTGCCATCAGTGGACTTCCGGGACAGGGCGGTGAAAAACTGTTTTTT.